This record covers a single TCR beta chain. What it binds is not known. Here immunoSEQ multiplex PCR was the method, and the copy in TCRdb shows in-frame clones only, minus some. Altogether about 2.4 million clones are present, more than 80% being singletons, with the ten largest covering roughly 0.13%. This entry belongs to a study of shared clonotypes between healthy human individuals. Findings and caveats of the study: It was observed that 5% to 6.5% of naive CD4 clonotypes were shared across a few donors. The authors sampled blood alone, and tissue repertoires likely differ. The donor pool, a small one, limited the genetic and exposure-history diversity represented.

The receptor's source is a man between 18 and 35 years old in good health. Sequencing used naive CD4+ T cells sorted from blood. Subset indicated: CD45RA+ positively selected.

This CDR3 reads CASSWDRANEQYF. Here the CDR3 DNA reads TGCGCCAGCAGCTGGGACAGGGCCAACGAGCAGTACTTC. This rearrangement joins TRBV5-1 to TRBJ2-5, with 9 bases aligning to TRBD1. Near its end, the DNA agrees better with TRBJ2-7, so the J call may be wrong. CDR1 and CDR2 from the germline V gene are SGHRS and YFSETQ. The CDR3 loop spans 13 amino acids.